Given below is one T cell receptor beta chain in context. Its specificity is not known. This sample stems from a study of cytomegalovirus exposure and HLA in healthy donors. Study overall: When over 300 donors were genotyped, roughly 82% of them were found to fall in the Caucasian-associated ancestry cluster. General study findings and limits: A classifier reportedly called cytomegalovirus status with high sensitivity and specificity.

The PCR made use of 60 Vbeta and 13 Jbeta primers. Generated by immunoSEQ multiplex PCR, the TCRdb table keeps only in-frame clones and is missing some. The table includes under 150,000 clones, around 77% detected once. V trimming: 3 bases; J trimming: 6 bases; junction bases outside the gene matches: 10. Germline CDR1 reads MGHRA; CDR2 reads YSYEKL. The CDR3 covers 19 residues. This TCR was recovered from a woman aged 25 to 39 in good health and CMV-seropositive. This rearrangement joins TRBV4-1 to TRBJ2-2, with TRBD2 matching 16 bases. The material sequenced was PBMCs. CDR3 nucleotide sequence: TGCGCCAGCAGCCACCTGGGACTAGCGGGAGGGTCGTTGGCCGGGGAGCTGTTTTTT. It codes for CASSHLGLAGGSLAGELFF.